This TCR beta chain stems from a study of low-dose radiotherapy and immunotherapy resistance in tumors. Study context: Fractions of 1 Gy went to Cohort 2 every two weeks, for 13 Gy over 26 weeks.

Alpha and beta chains were covered, as first-strand cDNA relied on TRAV- and TRBV-specific primers. It was with a constant-region primer and a V-primer adapter that TCRs were amplified over roughly 18 PCR cycles. TCRdb passed the reads through MiXCR, listing each CDR3 protein once. The sample yields about 100,000 distinct CDR3 sequences, 20% seen once. This clonotype occurred many times. Time point reported: after trial treatment. Documented treatment: LDRT plus nivolumab, ipilimumab, low-dose cyclophosphamide and aspirin (RACIN trial). The study gave donors nivolumab, ipilimumab, aspirin, low-dose cyclophosphamide and low-dose radiotherapy. The clonotype originates from a male donor with prostate cancer. The sequenced sample was PBMCs, obtained after low-dose radiotherapy plus immunotherapy.

The CDR3 reads CAWRWTGSTGELFF. DNA for the CDR3: TGTGCCTGGAGATGGACAGGGAGCACCGGGGAGCTGTTTTTT. The V and J genes are TRBV30 and TRBJ2-2, with 8 bases identical to TRBD1. CDR1 is GTSNPN and CDR2 is SVGIG in the germline V gene (reference sequence). This CDR3 is 14 amino acids long. Trimming took 3 bases from V and 4 from J; bases not matched to a gene: 4. Drawing the rest from reference TRBV30 and TRBJ2-2, the complete variable domain is SQTIHQWPATLVQPVGSPLSLECTVEGTSNPNLYWYRQAAGRGLQLLFYSVGIGQISSEVPQNLSASRPQDRQFILSSKKLLLSDSGFYLCAWRWTGSTGELFFGEGSRLTVL.